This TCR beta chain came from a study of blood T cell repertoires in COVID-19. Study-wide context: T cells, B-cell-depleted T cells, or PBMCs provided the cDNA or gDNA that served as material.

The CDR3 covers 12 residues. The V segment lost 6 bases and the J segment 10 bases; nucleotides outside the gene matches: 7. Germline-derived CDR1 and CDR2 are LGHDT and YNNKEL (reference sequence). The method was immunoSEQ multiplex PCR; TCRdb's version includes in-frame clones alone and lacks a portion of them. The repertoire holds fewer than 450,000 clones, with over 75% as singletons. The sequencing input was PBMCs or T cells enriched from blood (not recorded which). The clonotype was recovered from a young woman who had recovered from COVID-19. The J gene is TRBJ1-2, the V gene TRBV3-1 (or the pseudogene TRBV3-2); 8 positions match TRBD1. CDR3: CASSSGQGHYTF. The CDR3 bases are TGTGCCAGCAGTTCAGGACAGGGCCACTACACCTTC.